This T cell receptor beta chain derives from a study of OX40 agonist ivuxolimab in advanced cancers. CDR1 MDHEN and CDR2 SYDVKM come from the germline V gene. V was clipped by 5 bases and J by 7 bases; unmatched bases: 15. The CDR3 runs to 17 residues. Produced via immunoSEQ multiplex PCR; TCRdb's table is partial and in-frame only. The sample records about 54,000 clones, roughly four fifths being singletons. This clone was seen only a few times. The input for sequencing was CD4+ or CD8+ T cells sorted from blood, taken in a trial of the OX40 agonist ivuxolimab. The chain links TRBV28 to TRBJ2-7; the match to TRBD2 covers 12 bases. The TCR originated in an adult with an advanced solid tumor such as melanoma, head and neck, liver or kidney cancer. The chain's CDR3 is CASSPRGLAGGLGEQYF. The CDR3 coding sequence is TGTGCCAGCAGTCCCCGAGGGCTAGCGGGAGGGCTTGGTGAGCAGTACTTC.